The 18 T cell receptor beta chains below all came from one sample that was sequenced in a study of memory CD4+ T cells and cytomegalovirus serostatus. The sort gate was single viable CD3+CD4+CD8-CD45RO+ cells for memory CD4+ T cells. Sequencing was performed with immunoSEQ multiplex PCR; in TCRdb, only in-frame clones are kept and a portion is missing. The sample contains more than 50,000 clones, 60% to 80% of which appear only once. Material for sequencing was memory CD4+ T cells from blood. The receptors here all came from an adult in good health and CMV-seronegative.

This clone was observed a handful of times. The V call is TRBV6-1, the J call TRBJ1-5, with D unresolved. The CDR3 is made up of 13 amino acids. Trimming removed 8 bases from V and 3 bases from J, with 11 bases in between. Germline CDR1 MNHNS, CDR2 SASEGT. CDR3 protein: CASRERVNQPQHF. CDR3 in DNA: TGTGCCAGCCGGGAAAGGGTCAATCAGCCCCAGCATTTT.

This chain joins TRBV5-6 and TRBJ2-3; maybe TRBD2 (5 bases). Per the germline V gene, CDR1 is SGHDT and CDR2 is YYEEEE. With 0 bases removed from V and 6 bases from J, the gap between germline ends came to 14 bases. This CDR3 spans 15 amino acids. The CDR3 here is CASSLDFGRGDTQYF. For the CDR3, the DNA is TGTGCCAGCAGCTTGGATTTCGGGCGAGGGGATACGCAGTATTTT. The full variable domain, its missing parts supplied by reference TRBV5-6 and TRBJ2-3, is DAGVTQSPTHLIKTRGQQVTLRCSPKSGHDTVSWYQQALGQGPQFIFQYYEEEERQRGNFPDRFSGHQFPNYSSELNVNALLLGDSALYLCASSLDFGRGDTQYFGPGTRLTVL.

This rearrangement joins TRBV12-5 to TRBJ2-6; D unresolved. Between the trimmed V and J ends, which lost 5 bases and 0 bases, there was a span of 11 bases. The CDR3 has 16 amino acids. CDR1 LGHNT and CDR2 FRNRAP come from the germline V gene. Written as DNA, the CDR3 is TGTGCTAGTGGTCCGGACGTCGGCTCTGGGGCCAACGTCCTGACTTTC. The encoded protein is CASGPDVGSGANVLTF. Combining the CDR3 with reference TRBV12-5 and TRBJ2-6 gives the whole variable domain DARVTQTPRHKVTEMGQEVTMRCQPILGHNTVFWYRQTMMQGLELLAYFRNRAPLDDSGMPKDRFSAEMPDATLATLKIQPSEPRDSAVYFCASGPDVGSGANVLTFGAGSRLTVL.

The CDR3 here is CASIWGTGDTGELFF. Written as DNA, the CDR3 is TGTGCCAGCATCTGGGGGACAGGGGACACCGGGGAGCTGTTTTTT. The chain uses TRBV2 and TRBJ2-2; TRBD1 aligns across 10 bases. The germline gives CDR1 SNHLY, CDR2 FYNNEI. The CDR3 loop spans 15 amino acids. Trimming removed 7 bases from V and 3 bases from J; junction bases left unmatched: 5.

The rearrangement links TRBV5-5 to TRBJ2-2; D call uncertain. Between the trimmed V and J ends, which lost 0 bases and 6 bases, there was a span of 3 bases. The CDR3 sequence is 12 residues long. Germline-derived CDR1 and CDR2 are SGHKS and YYEKEE (reference sequence). CDR3 protein: CASSLVSGELFF. CDR3 DNA: TGTGCCAGCAGCTTGGTCTCCGGGGAGCTGTTTTTT. Full variable domain (outside the CDR3, taken from reference TRBV5-5 and TRBJ2-2): DAGVTQSPTHLIKTRGQQVTLRCSPISGHKSVSWYQQVLGQGPQFIFQYYEKEERGRGNFPDRFSARQFPNYSSELNVNALLLGDSALYLCASSLVSGELFFGEGSRLTVL.

The chain joins TRBV19 to TRBJ1-2; D remains ambiguous. Germline lookup yields CDR1 LNHDA and CDR2 SQIVND (reference sequence). The CDR3 is 12 residues long. V lost 4 bases, J lost 3 bases, and 6 bases lay in between. The CDR3 region has the DNA TGTGCCAGTAGTAGCTATGACTATGGCTACACCTTC. Translated: CASSSYDYGYTF.

The chain joins TRBV6-5 to TRBJ2-2; 10 bases are a match to TRBD2. The CDR3 sequence is 15 residues long. Trimming cost V 8 bases and J 5 bases; bases outside gene matches: 8. The germline V gene has CDR1 MNHEY and CDR2 SVGAGI. The chain's CDR3 is CASYPSGGLTGELFF. As DNA, the CDR3 is TGTGCCAGCTATCCTAGCGGGGGATTGACCGGGGAGCTGTTTTTT.

V gene TRBV15 combines with J gene TRBJ2-7, with D unclear. Trimming left V 0 bases short and J 9 bases short, with 9 bases between. Germline-derived CDR1 and CDR2 are LNHNV and YYDKDF (reference sequence). The CDR3 runs 12 residues. The CDR3 nucleotides are TGTGCCACCAGCAGAGATATTAAACGGCAGTACTTC. It translates to CATSRDIKRQYF.

The rearrangement uses TRBV28 and TRBJ1-5; TRBD1 is a possible D gene (6 bases). Trimming left V 6 bases short and J 6 bases short, with 18 bases between. The CDR3 loop spans 15 amino acids. In germline, CDR1 is MDHEN, CDR2 SYDVKM. CDR3 protein: CASSQRGASSQPQHF. The CDR3 nucleotides read TGTGCCAGCAGCCAGCGGGGGGCTTCAAGTCAGCCCCAGCATTTT.

This chain connects TRBV30 to TRBJ2-4; D unresolved. V was pared by 0 bases and J by 9 bases, with 12 bases between. The germline V gene encodes CDR1 GTSNPN and CDR2 SVGIG (reference sequence). The CDR3 runs to 13 residues. CDR3 sequence: CAWSVDNQGIQYF. The CDR3 DNA reads as TGTGCCTGGAGTGTAGATAACCAAGGCATTCAGTACTTC.

The rearrangement links TRBV5-1 to TRBJ1-1; the D gene is possibly TRBD1 (5 bases). Per the germline V gene, CDR1 is SGHRS and CDR2 is YFSETQ. V lost 0 bases, J lost 1 base, and 10 bases lay in between. The CDR3 is 15 amino acids. The CDR3 sequence: CASSLGGAQNTEAFF. The CDR3 bases are TGCGCCAGCAGCTTGGGTGGGGCCCAGAACACTGAAGCTTTCTTT.

The V call is TRBV11-1, the J call TRBJ2-7; 8 bases line up with TRBD1. Germline loops: CDR1 SGHAT, CDR2 FQDESV (reference sequence). V lost 5 bases, J lost 4 bases, and 13 bases stayed unmatched. CDR3 length: 16 amino acids. Here the CDR3 DNA reads TGTGCCAGCAGCGGACTCAGGGGGCGCGATGGTTACGAGCAGTACTTC. Encoded protein: CASSGLRGRDGYEQYF. The whole variable domain, filled in from reference TRBV11-1 and TRBJ2-7, reads EAEVAQSPRYKITEKSQAVAFWCDPISGHATLYWYRQILGQGPELLVQFQDESVVDDSQLPKDRFSAERLKGVDSTLKIQPAELGDSAMYLCASSGLRGRDGYEQYFGPGTRLTVT.

The chain uses TRBV25-1 and TRBJ2-1; 12 bases match TRBD1. The CDR3 loop spans 16 amino acids. With V trimmed by 5 bases and J by 7 bases, 9 bases remained unmatched. In germline, CDR1 is MGHDK, CDR2 SYGVNS. CDR3 in DNA: TGTGCCAGCAGTTCGGCCGGGACAGGGGGCCGAAATGAGCAGTTCTTC. This gives the protein CASSSAGTGGRNEQFF.

There are a few counts of this clone. J is TRBJ2-7 and V is TRBV7-9, with D perhaps being TRBD1 or TRBD2 (6 bases each). The germline gives CDR1 SEHNR, CDR2 FQNEAQ (reference sequence). The length of the CDR3 is 12 residues. Trimming took 5 bases from V and 4 from J, leaving 9 bases between them. Here the CDR3 reads CASSRGPYEQYF. DNA for the CDR3: TGTGCCAGCAGCCGGGGGCCTTACGAGCAGTACTTC.

This clone was seen more than once but under ten times. The chain has TRBV10-3 and TRBJ1-4; no firm D call. This CDR3 is built from 12 residues. Germline CDR1 is ENHRY and CDR2 is SYGVKD. V lost 6 bases, J lost 5 bases, and 7 bases lay in between. The CDR3 loop reads CAISSTNEKLFF. The CDR3 nucleotides read TGTGCCATCAGCAGTACCAATGAAAAACTGTTTTTT.

The chain combines TRBV28 with TRBJ2-3; D remains unclear. Trimming removed 5 bases from V and 2 bases from J, with 8 bases in between. The CDR3 sequence is 13 residues long. The germline V gene encodes CDR1 MDHEN and CDR2 SYDVKM. The CDR3 sequence is CASSATLTDTQYF. The CDR3, as DNA: TGTGCCAGCAGTGCGACACTCACAGATACGCAGTATTTT.

The chain links TRBV28 to TRBJ1-1, with D hard to call. The CDR3 totals 15 residues. Trimming pared 5 bases from V and 3 bases from J, leaving 16 bases between. Germline V gives CDR1 MDHEN, CDR2 SYDVKM. For the CDR3, the DNA is TGTGCCAGCAGTCCCCTGATAGGGCAAGACACTGAAGCTTTCTTT. This gives the protein CASSPLIGQDTEAFF.

The J gene is TRBJ1-1, the V gene TRBV6-5; 9 nucleotides agree with TRBD1. Unmatched junction bases numbered 1, after V lost 2 bases and J lost 0 bases. The germline V gene has CDR1 MNHEY and CDR2 SVGAGI. The CDR3 totals 15 residues. The CDR3 here is CASSYRDRVNTEAFF. CDR3 nucleotide sequence: TGTGCCAGCAGTTACAGGGACAGGGTGAACACTGAAGCTTTCTTT.